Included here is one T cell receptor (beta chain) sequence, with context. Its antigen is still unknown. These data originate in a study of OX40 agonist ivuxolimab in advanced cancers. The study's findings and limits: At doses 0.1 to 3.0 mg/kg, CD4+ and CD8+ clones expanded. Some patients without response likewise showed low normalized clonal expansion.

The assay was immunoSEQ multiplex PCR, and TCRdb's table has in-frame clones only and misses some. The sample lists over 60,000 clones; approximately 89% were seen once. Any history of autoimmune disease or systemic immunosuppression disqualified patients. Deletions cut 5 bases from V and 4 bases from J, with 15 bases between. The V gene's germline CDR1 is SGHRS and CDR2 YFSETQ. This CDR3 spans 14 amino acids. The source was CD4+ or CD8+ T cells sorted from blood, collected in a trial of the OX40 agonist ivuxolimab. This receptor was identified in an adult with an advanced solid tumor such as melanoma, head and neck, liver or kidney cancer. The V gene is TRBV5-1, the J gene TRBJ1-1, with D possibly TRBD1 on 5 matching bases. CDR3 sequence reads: CASRRVGDSTEAFF. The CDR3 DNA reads TGCGCCAGCAGAAGGGTGGGGGATTCCACTGAAGCTTTCTTT.